This T cell receptor (beta chain) derives from a study of PD-L1 blockade in urothelial cancer (dated by TCRdb to 2015 to 2018). About the investigation overall: Every patient began therapy at some point between 2013 and 2015 and was given atezolizumab 1,200 mg intravenously every 3 weeks. Blood samples were analyzed 3 weeks after the start of treatment (second dose) and 6 weeks after the start of treatment. About 85% of the 29 patients were males with bladder-origin urothelial cancer, and about 65% of the roughly 29 reported a prior smoking history. Durable clinical benefit was defined as progression-free survival longer than 6 months, and TCR features were also tested against progression-free and overall survival. Roughly ten patients achieved durable clinical benefit and around 19 did not. Patients had an ECOG performance status of 0 or 1 and had received between 0 and 3 prior chemotherapy regimens. Some 30 patients had pretreatment blood TCR-seq, about 24 had at least one posttreatment blood collection, and about 24 had tumor TCR-seq. Blood samples yielded a median of roughly 150,000 T cells and more than 80,000 unique TCRs, with median clonality around 0.083. Whole exome sequencing and RNA sequencing of pretreatment tumors were performed alongside TCR sequencing in the same patients. Pretreatment tumor samples and matched peripheral blood, collected serially before and after atezolizumab treatment, underwent TCR sequencing. An exploratory multi-omic analysis was conducted of the somatic, immune and clinical correlates of response to PD-L1 blockade with atezolizumab in urothelial cancer.

Clipping removes 4 bases from V and 7 bases from J, with 4 as the unmatched junction base count. There are 14 amino acids in the CDR3, from cysteine to phenylalanine inclusive. Only the CDR3 portion is preserved as DNA: 42 bases, with reading frame beginning at the first base. Taken from the germline V gene (reference sequence), the CDR1 and CDR2 loops are MNHEY and SMNVEV. The time point label of this sample denotes: pretreatment peripheral blood. A total of around 30 patients with locally advanced or metastatic urothelial carcinoma, treated at Memorial Sloan Kettering on a trial protocol, made up the cohort. Peripheral blood mononuclear cells were collected pretreatment and during treatment, at between 1 and 8 total time points per patient. The Qiagen DNeasy Blood extraction kit was used to purify genomic DNA from total PBMCs and tumor samples. PBMCs were collected pretreatment and during treatment, and were isolated and stored as previously described.

Study-level results and caveats: Because the sample size was small (n of about 30) and many exploratory analyses were performed, the results are intended to be hypothesis-generating. Patients with durable benefit showed greater expansion of tumor-associated TCR clones in peripheral blood 3 weeks after starting treatment (n ≈ 20, p = 0.022). A pretreatment peripheral blood TCR clonality below the median was linked to improved progression-free and overall survival.

Synthetic TCR analog templates were spiked into each PCR so that absolute template abundance could be estimated from read counts. The immunoSEQ assay used bias-controlled V and J gene primers to amplify TCRbeta CDR3 regions from genomic DNA. Rearranged TCRbeta segments were sequenced at approximately 20X coverage. The study's processing was this. Clustering was used to correct sequencing errors, and CDR3s were annotated against IMGT so that V, D and J genes could be assigned. Out-of-frame and stop-codon sequences were excluded, and only productive TCRbeta rearrangements were used in downstream analyses. To compute clonality, Shannon entropy was normalized by the log of the number of unique productive sequences and then subtracted from one. Fisher's exact test with Benjamini-Hochberg correction, at a threshold of adjusted p below 0.01, was used to find clones that differed between time points or between blood and tumor. Entries here come from immuneACCESS through TCRdb and include only in-frame sequences with V and J called. Some clones fail to appear in such tables; in the studies checked, an unresolved V gene covers under half of the shortfall, and the cause of the remainder is unknown. V and J calls and clone size are given by that table; D and trimming were obtained from the DNA. This sample holds around 50,000 clones; roughly four fifths were observed only once. The ten largest clones add up to approximately 1.7% of the sample.

About this clone: It has no known antigen specificity. The input lacks base qualities; no much larger clone sits a single base away.

The clonotype was recovered from a man in his fifties or sixties with urothelial cancer. The material sequenced was PBMCs, taken around atezolizumab (anti-PD-L1) treatment. This receptor chain uses TRBV27 and TRBJ2-7, and 13 junctional nucleotides match TRBD2. The DNA sequence reads TGTGCCAGCAGTTCGACTAGCGGGAGGTTAGAGCAGTACTTC. Its translation is CASSSTSGRLEQYF.